This T cell receptor (beta chain) was captured in a study of cytomegalovirus exposure and HLA in healthy donors. Study background: There were around 100 million unique TCR beta sequences, drawn from about 179 million T cells, in an earlier analysis. Regarding the study as a whole: A missense variant in DCLRE1C was later tied to TCR beta V- and J-gene trimming. It was reported in a later analysis that an Asian-associated ancestry cluster showed fewer N-insertions than the 666-donor mean.

A remark on this clone: What it binds is unknown.

It was healthy bone marrow donors who served as donors. PCR primers comprised 60 Vbeta and 13 Jbeta primers. Sequencing used immunoSEQ multiplex PCR; TCRdb keeps in-frame clones, though not all of them. The data show over 120,000 clones, about 84% seen once. Germline lookup yields CDR1 SGHDN and CDR2 FVKESK. Trimming left V 4 bases short and J 2 bases short, with 12 bases between. The length of the CDR3 is 16 residues. The clonotype was recovered from a young woman in good health and CMV-seropositive. This chain connects TRBV14 to TRBJ2-6, with D perhaps TRBD1 (5 bases). Material: PBMCs. The CDR3 reads CASSPHTRAGANVLTF. The CDR3 nucleotides are TGTGCCAGCAGCCCGCATACCAGGGCTGGGGCCAACGTCCTGACTTTC.